Shown below are 21 T cell receptor beta chains from a single sample sequenced in a study of OX40 agonist ivuxolimab in advanced cancers. Sequencing used immunoSEQ multiplex PCR; TCRdb keeps in-frame clones, though not all of them. The sample has roughly 50,000 clones; 84% are singletons. The sequences come from CD4+ or CD8+ T cells sorted from blood, collected in a trial of the OX40 agonist ivuxolimab. The receptors originated from an adult with an advanced solid tumor such as melanoma, head and neck, liver or kidney cancer.

The chain joins TRBV6-6 to TRBJ2-7; D remains ambiguous. Germline CDR1 and CDR2: MNHNY and SVGAGI (reference sequence). V gave up 6 bases and J gave up 1 base, with 16 bases separating them. The length of the CDR3 is 15 residues. The DNA of the CDR3 is TGTGCCAGCAGCCACTTATGGGCAGGATCCTACGAGCAGTACTTC. This translates into CASSHLWAGSYEQYF.

The V and J genes are TRBV27 and TRBJ2-3, with D possibly matching TRBD2 (6 bases). V gave up 4 bases and J gave up 2 bases, with 10 bases separating them. Germline V lookup: CDR1 MNHEY, CDR2 SMNVEV (reference sequence). The CDR3 runs to 14 residues. The CDR3 DNA sequence: TGTGCCAGCAGTTCACGGGGGTTCACAGATACGCAGTATTTT. Translation: CASSSRGFTDTQYF.

CDR3 sequence (DNA): TGTGCCAGCAGCACCGGGACAGGCGAGGGAGCAACTAATGAAAAACTGTTTTTT. Translated: CASSTGTGEGATNEKLFF. V and J are TRBV5-4 and TRBJ1-4; 8 nucleotides match TRBD1. The CDR3 loop spans 18 amino acids. V lost 4 bases to trimming and J lost 0 bases; unmatched junction nucleotides: 11. From germline, CDR1 is SGHNT and CDR2 YYREEE (reference sequence).

The chain recombines TRBV7-2 with TRBJ1-3, with D possibly matching TRBD1 (5 bases). The CDR3 runs 14 residues. V lost 5 bases and J 8 bases, leaving 16 bases between the germline ends. Germline assignment: CDR1 SGHTA and CDR2 FQGNSA. The CDR3 sequence: CASSANGGAYTIYF. In DNA form, the CDR3 reads TGTGCCAGCAGCGCCAACGGGGGAGCGTACACCATATATTTT.

The genes are TRBV28 and TRBJ1-2; D gene ambiguous. The germline gives CDR1 MDHEN, CDR2 SYDVKM. This CDR3 has 13 amino acids. Trimming pared 4 bases from V and 4 bases from J, leaving 10 bases between. This CDR3 is CASSSGSVYGYTF. The CDR3 coding sequence is TGTGCCAGCAGTTCCGGCAGCGTCTATGGCTACACCTTC.

This clone turned up a few times. The chain is built from TRBV28 and TRBJ2-7, with 9 bases lining up with TRBD2. Trimming cost V 2 bases and J 3 bases; bases outside gene matches: 5. CDR1 MDHEN and CDR2 SYDVKM come from the germline V gene. The CDR3 spans 15 residues. CDR3: CASSLAGGNYYEQYF. The DNA of the CDR3 is TGTGCCAGCAGTTTAGCGGGAGGGAATTACTACGAGCAGTACTTC.

The DNA of the CDR3 is TGCGCCAGCAGCTTAGTAGGGGACGGCGGCTACACCTTC. This codes for CASSLVGDGGYTF. The V call is TRBV5-1, the J call TRBJ1-2, with D possibly being TRBD1 (5 bases). Germline V gene lookup returns CDR1 SGHRS and CDR2 YFSETQ. The CDR3 has 13 amino acids. V lost 2 bases, J lost 8 bases, and 13 bases lay in between.

The chain combines TRBV6-6 with TRBJ1-1; possible D gene TRBD1, 5 bases. The germline V and J ends were trimmed by 2 bases and 4 bases, with 17 bases remaining between them. Looked up from germline, CDR1 is MNHNY and CDR2 is SVGAGI (reference sequence). The CDR3 contains 16 residues. In DNA form, the CDR3 reads TGTGCCAGCAGTTACCCCGAAGACGGGGGGTTCACTGAAGCTTTCTTT. Amino acid sequence: CASSYPEDGGFTEAFF.

This rearrangement joins TRBV19 to TRBJ1-2, with D unresolved. This CDR3 is 13 amino acids long. The V gene lost 3 bases and the J gene lost 4 bases, with 9 bases spanning the gap. Germline lookup yields CDR1 LNHDA and CDR2 SQIVND (reference sequence). CDR3 protein: CASSIREGYGYTF. In nucleotides, the CDR3 is TGTGCCAGTAGTATCCGAGAAGGCTATGGCTACACCTTC.

The chain is built from TRBV7-2 and TRBJ1-1; D gene uncertain. Germline-derived CDR1 and CDR2 are SGHTA and FQGNSA. Trimming stripped 4 bases from V and 4 bases from J, with 10 bases between. The CDR3 is 13 residues long. CDR3 amino acids: CASSSRLFTEAFF. The CDR3 region has the DNA TGTGCCAGCAGCTCCCGCTTATTCACTGAAGCTTTCTTT.

The V gene is TRBV6-5, the J gene TRBJ1-1, with 10 bases that match TRBD1. Germline CDR1 MNHEY, CDR2 SVGAGI. CDR3 length: 15 amino acids. Germline trimming cut 6 bases from V and 5 bases from J; bases unmatched to any gene: 9. The CDR3 loop is CASRLPDRGGTEAFF. The CDR3 coding sequence is TGTGCCAGCAGGCTCCCGGACAGGGGGGGAACTGAAGCTTTCTTT.

A remark on this clone: Additional DNA sequences in this sample encode the identical CDR3. The CDR3 protein is CASSRDGYEQYF. The DNA for the CDR3 is TGCGCCAGCAGCAGGGACGGCTACGAGCAGTACTTC. The chain combines TRBV5-1 with TRBJ2-7; D may correspond to TRBD1 or TRBD2 (5 bases each). Between the trimmed V and J ends, which lost 4 bases and 3 bases, there was a span of 8 bases. CDR1 SGHRS and CDR2 YFSETQ come from the germline V gene. The CDR3 sequence is 12 residues long.

The chain combines TRBV7-9 with TRBJ2-4; 10 nucleotides match TRBD1. The CDR3 covers 16 residues. Per germline, CDR1 SEHNR and CDR2 FQNEAQ (reference sequence). The ends lost 4 bases at V and 1 base at J; junction bases unmatched: 4. CDR3 bases: TGTGCCAGCAGCTCGGGACAGGGGCTGGCCAAAAACATTCAGTACTTC. It specifies CASSSGQGLAKNIQYF.

J is TRBJ2-3 and V is TRBV2; TRBD1 or TRBD2 may be the D gene (5 bases each). V was clipped by 6 bases and J by 5 bases, with 12 bases between them. This CDR3 has 13 residues. Germline V gives CDR1 SNHLY, CDR2 FYNNEI. The CDR3 loop reads CASSTGAGDTQYF. The CDR3 DNA sequence: TGTGCCAGCAGCACCGGGGCCGGAGATACGCAGTATTTT.

The CDR3 coding sequence is TGTGCCAGTAGTATCAAGGTCGTCTCTGGGGCCAACGTCCTGACTTTC. Its translation is CASSIKVVSGANVLTF. The chain is built from TRBV19 and TRBJ2-6; D not resolved. Looked up from germline, CDR1 is LNHDA and CDR2 is SQIVND (reference sequence). CDR3 length: 16 amino acids. V lost 3 bases, J lost 0 bases, and 9 bases lay in between. Drawing the rest from reference TRBV19 and TRBJ2-6, the complete variable domain is DGGITQSPKYLFRKEGQNVTLSCEQNLNHDAMYWYRQDPGQGLRLIYYSQIVNDFQKGDIAEGYSVSREKKESFPLTVTSAQKNPTAFYLCASSIKVVSGANVLTFGAGSRLTVL.

This rearrangement joins TRBV4-1 to TRBJ2-7, with D tentatively TRBD2 (5 bases). V was cut by 5 bases and J by 5 bases, with 16 bases left in between. Germline V gene lookup returns CDR1 MGHRA and CDR2 YSYEKL. This CDR3 comprises 14 residues. CDR3: CASSDPDSTDEQYF. CDR3 in DNA: TGCGCCAGCAGCGATCCGGACTCGACCGACGAGCAGTACTTC.

The DNA for the CDR3 is TGTGCCAGCAGCTCGGGGACTAGCGGGAGGGTGTATGAGCAGTTCTTC. Its translation is CASSSGTSGRVYEQFF. The V call is TRBV5-4, the J call TRBJ2-1, with 16 bases fitting TRBD2. Germline CDR1 and CDR2: SGHNT and YYREEE (reference sequence). V lost 3 bases and J lost 8; bases outside the gene matches: 5. The CDR3 sequence is 16 residues long.

The J gene is TRBJ1-2, the V gene TRBV5-6, with a weak D call TRBD1 (5 bases). The V end lost 0 bases, the J end lost 4 bases, and 10 bases lay between the germline ends. Per the germline V gene, CDR1 is SGHDT and CDR2 is YYEEEE. The CDR3 has 14 amino acids. The CDR3 is CASSLAQRGYGYTF. The CDR3 DNA follows: TGTGCCAGCAGCTTGGCCCAAAGGGGCTATGGCTACACCTTC.

This chain connects TRBV5-8 to TRBJ1-5; D is undetermined. V gave up 0 bases and J gave up 6 bases, with 13 bases separating them. The CDR3 has 15 residues. Germline loops: CDR1 SGHTS, CDR2 YDEGEE. CDR3 protein: CASSLDASRTQPQHF. The CDR3 nucleotides read TGTGCCAGCAGCTTGGATGCCAGTCGGACTCAGCCCCAGCATTTT.

The V gene is TRBV15, the J gene TRBJ1-5; a weak D match, TRBD1 (6 bases). V was cut by 3 bases and J by 7 bases, with 13 bases left in between. Looked up from germline, CDR1 is LNHNV and CDR2 is YYDKDF (reference sequence). The CDR3 spans 14 residues. DNA of the CDR3: TGTGCCACCAGCAGGGCGGGGGGGCGCCAGCCCCAGCATTTT. It yields the protein CATSRAGGRQPQHF.

The V gene is TRBV28, the J gene TRBJ2-1, with D unclear. The V gene lost 4 bases and the J gene lost 2 bases, with 12 bases spanning the gap. CDR3 length: 15 amino acids. Germline V gives CDR1 MDHEN, CDR2 SYDVKM. The DNA of the CDR3 is TGTGCCAGCAGTTCGCATAGGGATACCTACAATGAGCAGTTCTTC. It yields the protein CASSSHRDTYNEQFF.